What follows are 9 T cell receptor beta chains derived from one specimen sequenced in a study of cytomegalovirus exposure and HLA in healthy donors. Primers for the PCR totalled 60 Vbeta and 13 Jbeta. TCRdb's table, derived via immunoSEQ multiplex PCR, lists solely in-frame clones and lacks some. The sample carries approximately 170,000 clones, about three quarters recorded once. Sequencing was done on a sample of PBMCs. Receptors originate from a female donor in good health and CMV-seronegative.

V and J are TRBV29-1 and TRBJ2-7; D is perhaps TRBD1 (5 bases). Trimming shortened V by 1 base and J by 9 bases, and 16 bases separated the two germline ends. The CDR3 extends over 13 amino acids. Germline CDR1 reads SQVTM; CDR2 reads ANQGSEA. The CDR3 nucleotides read TGCAGCGTTGAAGGGCGGCAGGGTGTCGGGCAGTACTTC. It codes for CSVEGRQGVGQYF.

DNA for the CDR3: TGCGCCAGCAGACCCGACAGTAGCAATCAGCCCCAGCATTTT. Amino acids: CASRPDSSNQPQHF. J is TRBJ1-5 and V is TRBV5-1, with D possibly matching TRBD1 (5 bases). Germline CDR1 reads SGHRS; CDR2 reads YFSETQ. Trimming cost V 5 bases and J 0 bases, with 9 bases left between them. The CDR3 consists of 14 residues.

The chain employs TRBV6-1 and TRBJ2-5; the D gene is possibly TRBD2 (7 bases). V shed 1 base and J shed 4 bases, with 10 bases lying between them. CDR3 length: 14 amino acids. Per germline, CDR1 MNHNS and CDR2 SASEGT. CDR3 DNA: TGTGCCAGCAGTGAAGGGGGGGGGCGAGAGACCCAGTACTTC. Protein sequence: CASSEGGGRETQYF.

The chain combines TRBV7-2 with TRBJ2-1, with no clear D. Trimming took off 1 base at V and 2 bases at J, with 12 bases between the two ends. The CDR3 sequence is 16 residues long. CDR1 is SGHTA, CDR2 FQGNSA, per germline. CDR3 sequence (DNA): TGTGCCAGCAGCTTAGTCCTGGCTAGTACCTACAATGAGCAGTTCTTC. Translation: CASSLVLASTYNEQFF.

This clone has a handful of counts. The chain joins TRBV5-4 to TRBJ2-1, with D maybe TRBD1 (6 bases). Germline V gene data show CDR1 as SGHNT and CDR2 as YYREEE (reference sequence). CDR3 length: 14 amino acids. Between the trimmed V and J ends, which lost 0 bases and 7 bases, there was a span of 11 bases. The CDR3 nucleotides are TGTGCCAGCAGCTTGGGTAGCAGGGGTAATGAGCAGTTCTTC. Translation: CASSLGSRGNEQFF.

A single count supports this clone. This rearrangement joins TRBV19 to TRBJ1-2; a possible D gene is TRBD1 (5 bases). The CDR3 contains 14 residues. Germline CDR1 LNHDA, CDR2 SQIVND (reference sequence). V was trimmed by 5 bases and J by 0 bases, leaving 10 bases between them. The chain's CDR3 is CASSVRVTNYGYTF. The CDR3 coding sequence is TGTGCCAGTAGTGTCAGGGTTACTAACTATGGCTACACCTTC.

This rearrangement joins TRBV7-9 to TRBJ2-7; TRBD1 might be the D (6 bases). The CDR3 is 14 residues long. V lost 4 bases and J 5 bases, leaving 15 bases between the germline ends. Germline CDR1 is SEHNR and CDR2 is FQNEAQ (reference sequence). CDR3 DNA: TGTGCCAGCAGCTATAACAGGGAAAGGCACGAGCAGTACTTC. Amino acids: CASSYNRERHEQYF.

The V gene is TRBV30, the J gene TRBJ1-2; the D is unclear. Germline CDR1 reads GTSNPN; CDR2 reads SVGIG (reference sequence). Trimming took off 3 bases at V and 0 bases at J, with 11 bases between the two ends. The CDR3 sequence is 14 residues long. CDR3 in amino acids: CAWSILSANYGYTF. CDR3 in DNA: TGTGCCTGGAGCATACTATCCGCTAACTATGGCTACACCTTC.

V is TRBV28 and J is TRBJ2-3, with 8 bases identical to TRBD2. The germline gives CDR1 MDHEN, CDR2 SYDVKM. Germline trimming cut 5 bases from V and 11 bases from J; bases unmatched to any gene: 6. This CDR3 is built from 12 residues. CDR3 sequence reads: CASSPQRGKQYF. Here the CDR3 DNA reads TGTGCCAGCAGTCCACAGCGGGGGAAGCAGTATTTT.